The clone carrying this T cell receptor (beta chain) turned up a few times. What it binds is not known. Germline V gives CDR1 SNHLY, CDR2 FYNNEI. This CDR3 has 14 amino acids. Trimming cost V 0 bases and J 6 bases, with 9 bases left between them. Libraries were prepared by immunoSEQ multiplex PCR; TCRdb keeps only in-frame clonotypes and omits some of them. The table shows about 2.4 million clones, with under 95% occurring only once. This sample was included in a study of shared clonotypes between healthy human individuals. Findings and caveats of the study: Naive subsets generally had larger estimated richness than memory subsets.

Material: naive CD4+ T cells from PBMCs. Subset noted: CD45RA+ positively selected. This sequence originates from a man aged 18 to 30 in good health. Some clones in this sample may be carry-over from other donors' samples. The chain combines TRBV2 with TRBJ1-5; no reliable D call. The CDR3 nucleotides are TGTGCCAGCAGTGAAGCGGCGGGTATTCAGCCCCAGCATTTT. It encodes CASSEAAGIQPQHF.